The entry below describes one T cell receptor beta chain. Its target is not known. People who had autoimmune disease history or systemic immunosuppression were excluded. The CDR3 covers 13 residues. Germline V gives CDR1 SGDLS, CDR2 YYNGEE. V was shortened by 1 base and J by 0 bases, with 4 bases between the two germline ends. Clones were sequenced by immunoSEQ multiplex PCR, and TCRdb holds only the in-frame ones, with some missing. Counted here are about 77,000 clones, 87% occurring once; the ten biggest clones make up around 6.5%. The sample originates from a study of OX40 agonist ivuxolimab in advanced cancers. Whole-study context: Earlier anti-PD-1, anti-PD-L1 or anti-CTLA-4 therapy was permitted; roughly 37% had received some.

Findings and caveats of the study: At 0.1 to 3.0 mg/kg, CD4+ and CD8+ blood T cells expanded clonally by week 6.

The receptor comes from an adult with an advanced solid tumor such as melanoma, head and neck, liver or kidney cancer. V and J are TRBV9 and TRBJ1-1; the D is unclear. Sequencing was performed on CD4+ or CD8+ T cells sorted from blood, taken in a trial of the OX40 agonist ivuxolimab. CDR3 residues: CASSVLLNTEAFF. The CDR3 nucleotides read TGTGCCAGCAGCGTACTGTTGAACACTGAAGCTTTCTTT.